Listed below are T cell receptor beta chains from one sample, sequenced in a study of control samples from healthy donors and cancer patients. Repertoires were generated with immunoSEQ multiplex PCR, while TCRdb's copy carries only in-frame clones and drops some. The data hold 90,000 to 100,000 clones, with 79% observed a single time. The specimen sequenced was blood. These receptors came from a woman aged 25 to 45 in good health. Both conserved end residues are part of each CDR3. Each record gives: clone size, D gene, V gene, J gene, CDR3 protein, CDR3 DNA. The D gene is left open where the match is weak. Not every row has a clone size; where given, it reads once, few, many or a size class.

-	-	TRBV18	TRBJ2-5	CASSPGLRETQYF	TGTGCCAGCTCCCCTGGGCTCCGAGAGACCCAGTACTTC
-	-	TRBV29-1	TRBJ1-1	CSVERDNIEAFF	TGCAGCGTCGAACGGGACAACATTGAAGCTTTCTTT
-	-	TRBV5-1	TRBJ1-2	CASSLSPQEVYGYTF	TGCGCCAGCAGCTTGTCCCCTCAGGAGGTCTATGGCTACACCTTC
-	-	TRBV3-1/TRBV3-2	TRBJ1-2	CASSERAGYGYTF	TGTGCCAGCAGCGAGAGAGCGGGCTATGGCTACACCTTC
-	-	TRBV30	TRBJ1-6	CAWSVGGGGVPNSPLHF	TGTGCCTGGAGTGTAGGGGGGGGCGGCGTGCCCAATTCACCCCTCCACTTT
-	-	TRBV24-1	TRBJ2-5	CATSEAGAETQYF	TGTGCCACCAGTGAGGCAGGGGCAGAGACCCAGTACTTC
few	-	TRBV19	TRBJ1-1	CASSPKGGGAFF	TGTGCCAGTAGCCCCAAGGGGGGTGGGGCTTTCTTT
-	TRBD1	TRBV4-3	TRBJ1-2	CASSQETGANYGYTF	TGCGCCAGCAGCCAAGAAACAGGGGCTAACTATGGCTACACCTTC
-	-	TRBV3-1/TRBV3-2	TRBJ2-7	CASSQDGVYEQYF	TGTGCCAGCAGCCAAGATGGGGTCTACGAGCAGTACTTC
-	-	TRBV5-1	TRBJ1-4	CASSPGGTNEKLFF	TGCGCCAGCAGCCCTGGTGGGACTAATGAAAAACTGTTTTTT
-	-	TRBV10-3	TRBJ1-3	CAISGWDSGNTIYF	TGTGCCATCAGTGGGTGGGACTCTGGAAACACCATATATTTT
-	-	TRBV5-4	TRBJ2-7	CASSSEGGAAHEQYF	TGTGCCAGCAGCTCGGAAGGGGGGGCCGCCCACGAGCAGTACTTC
-	-	TRBV5-8	TRBJ1-1	CASSLRAEAFF	TGTGCCAGCAGCTTGAGGGCTGAAGCTTTCTTT
-	-	TRBV7-8	TRBJ1-3	CASSGGLGNTIYF	TGTGCCAGCAGCGGGGGGTTGGGAAACACCATATATTTT
-	-	TRBV3-1/TRBV3-2	TRBJ1-3	CASSHSWNSGNTIYF	TGTGCCAGCAGTCATAGTTGGAACTCTGGAAACACCATATATTTT
-	-	TRBV3-1/TRBV3-2	TRBJ2-2	CASSRGTGELFF	TGTGCCAGCAGTCGGGGGACCGGGGAGCTGTTTTTT
-	TRBD1	TRBV7-9	TRBJ1-2	CASSPGGRLANYGYTF	TGTGCCAGCAGCCCAGGGGGACGCCTAGCTAACTATGGCTACACCTTC
-	TRBD1	TRBV24-1	TRBJ2-4	CATSDPTGGKNIQYF	TGTGCCACCAGTGATCCGACAGGGGGGAAAAACATTCAGTACTTC
once	TRBD1	TRBV6-5	TRBJ2-7	CASSNPTGYAYEQYF	TGTGCCAGCAGTAACCCGACAGGGTACGCCTACGAGCAGTACTTC
-	-	TRBV10-3	TRBJ1-2	CATKFRDNYGYTF	TGTGCCACAAAATTCCGGGATAACTATGGCTACACCTTC
-	TRBD2	TRBV30	TRBJ2-7	CAGRRGGGALEQYF	TGTGCCGGCCGCCGGGGCGGGGGGGCCTTGGAGCAGTACTTC
-	-	TRBV9	TRBJ1-6	CASSVGGTLYNSPLHF	TGTGCCAGCAGCGTAGGGGGGACACTGTATAATTCACCCCTCCACTTT
-	-	TRBV5-4	TRBJ1-4	CASSSGRVEEKLFF	TGTGCCAGCAGCTCGGGGAGGGTAGAAGAAAAACTGTTTTTT
-	-	TRBV2	TRBJ2-3	CASSVQGATDTQYF	TGTGCCAGCAGTGTTCAGGGAGCGACAGATACGCAGTATTTT
-	TRBD1	TRBV11-2	TRBJ2-1	CASSSKDRVAYNEQFF	TGTGCCAGCAGCTCGAAGGACAGGGTTGCCTACAATGAGCAGTTCTTC
-	-	TRBV19	TRBJ1-1	CASSMVAKMNTEAFF	TGTGCCAGTAGTATGGTGGCAAAAATGAACACTGAAGCTTTCTTT
-	-	TRBV19	TRBJ2-5	CASSMRGETQYF	TGTGCCAGTAGTATGAGGGGAGAGACCCAGTACTTC
-	-	TRBV30	TRBJ2-2	CAWVRQVHTGELFF	TGTGCCTGGGTAAGACAGGTCCACACCGGGGAGCTGTTTTTT
-	-	TRBV7-8	TRBJ2-1	CASSLVDEQFF	TGTGCCAGCAGCTTAGTAGATGAGCAGTTCTTC
-	-	TRBV6-6	TRBJ2-3	CASSFGGSTDTQYF	TGTGCCAGCAGTTTCGGGGGAAGCACAGATACGCAGTATTTT
-	-	TRBV7-9	TRBJ1-6	CASSLTGISSPLHF	TGTGCCAGCAGCTTAACAGGGATTAGTTCACCCCTCCACTTT
-	TRBD1	TRBV4-3	TRBJ1-2	CASKKDRNSLNYGYTF	TGCGCCAGCAAAAAGGACAGGAATAGTCTAAACTATGGCTACACCTTC
-	-	TRBV4-1	TRBJ2-3	CASSQTDRQYF	TGCGCCAGCAGCCAAACGGACAGGCAGTATTTT